This T cell receptor (beta chain) was identified during a study of beta chain features in type 1 diabetes. Study-level points and caveats: Moderate but significant shortening of TCRB CDR3s was recorded in all four CD4+ subsets from Type 1 diabetes patients.

About this clone itself: No antigen is known for it. Distinct nucleotide sequences in the sample also encode this CDR3.

The CDR3 is 14 amino acids. V lost 2 bases and J lost 2, with 7 bases in between. From germline, CDR1 is MGHRA and CDR2 YSYEKL. Expressed TCRB transcripts were sequenced because the entire RNA isolate underwent reverse transcription. Using immunoSEQ multiplex PCR, the repertoire was profiled, and TCRdb retains in-frame clones only, with some absent. This sample has about 260,000 clones, with roughly 25% found just once. The source material was naive CD4+ T cells from blood. The chain uses TRBV4-1 and TRBJ1-5, with TRBD1 as a possible D gene (6 bases). The sequence was collected from a woman aged 25 to 45 with type 1 diabetes. The CDR3, as DNA: TGCGCCAGCAGCCAAAGACAGGGCAATCAGCCCCAGCATTTT. This codes for CASSQRQGNQPQHF.